Each of the 13 T cell receptor beta chains below was sequenced from the same sample in a study of blood T cell repertoires in COVID-19. Sequencing was performed with immunoSEQ multiplex PCR; in TCRdb, only in-frame clones are kept and a portion is missing. The sample holds roughly 100,000 clones, over 75% seen once. The sample consisted of peripheral blood. Source of these receptors: an elderly man with acute or convalescent COVID-19.

This clone was observed a handful of times. The V and J genes are TRBV10-3 and TRBJ1-1, with 8 nucleotides matching TRBD1. The CDR3 consists of 12 residues. V lost 7 bases to trimming and J lost 7 bases; unmatched junction nucleotides: 5. CDR1 is ENHRY and CDR2 is SYGVKD in the germline V gene. The CDR3 coding sequence is TGTGCCATCAAAGCAGGGGGCAATGAAGCTTTCTTT. Amino acid sequence: CAIKAGGNEAFF.

The rearrangement joins TRBV19 to TRBJ2-3; 12 bases align to TRBD2. Trimming cost V 6 bases and J 3 bases; bases outside gene matches: 4. This CDR3 is built from 15 residues. Germline V gives CDR1 LNHDA, CDR2 SQIVND (reference sequence). The CDR3 protein is CASSPLAGGTDTQYF. The CDR3 DNA follows: TGTGCCAGTAGCCCCCTAGCGGGGGGGACAGATACGCAGTATTTT.

The chain combines TRBV11-3 with TRBJ2-5; D perhaps matches TRBD1 (5 bases). The CDR3 contains 13 residues. With 5 bases removed from V and 5 bases from J, the gap between germline ends came to 12 bases. The germline V gene encodes CDR1 SGHNT and CDR2 YENEEA. The CDR3 protein is CASSVNRQETQYF. DNA of the CDR3: TGTGCCAGCAGCGTAAACAGACAGGAGACCCAGTACTTC.

V and J are TRBV12-3 or TRBV12-4 and TRBJ2-7, with D uncertain. The CDR3 is 13 amino acids. Trimming removed 3 bases at V and 3 bases at J, with 9 bases between. The CDR3 bases are TGTGCCAGCAGTTTTGGCCCGTACTACGAGCAGTACTTC. This codes for CASSFGPYYEQYF.

V gene TRBV5-4 combines with J gene TRBJ1-6, with D uncertain. The CDR3 spans 13 residues. Trimming shortened V by 4 bases and J by 8 bases, and 10 bases separated the two germline ends. Germline V gene data show CDR1 as SGHNT and CDR2 as YYREEE (reference sequence). This CDR3 is CASSGLTDSPLHF. The CDR3 DNA sequence: TGTGCCAGCAGCGGACTTACGGATTCACCCCTCCACTTT.

Here the CDR3 DNA reads TGTGCCAGCAGTTTACTCCGGGGGAACACTGAAGCTTTCTTT. Protein: CASSLLRGNTEAFF. The chain joins TRBV6-5 to TRBJ1-1; no clear D gene. V gave up 4 bases and J gave up 1 base, with 10 bases separating them. The CDR3 has 14 amino acids. Germline V gives CDR1 MNHEY, CDR2 SVGAGI.

The chain has TRBV6-5 and TRBJ1-1, with 7 bases matching TRBD1. CDR1 MNHEY and CDR2 SVGAGI come from the germline V gene. V lost 6 bases, J lost 0 bases, and 1 base stayed unmatched. The CDR3 covers 13 residues. CDR3 in amino acids: CASRDRLNTEAFF. DNA of the CDR3: TGTGCCAGCAGGGACAGGCTGAACACTGAAGCTTTCTTT.

V and J are TRBV18 and TRBJ1-2; 7 positions match TRBD1. The CDR3 contains 14 residues. V shed 2 bases, J shed 6 bases, and the junction held 6 bases outside the gene matches. CDR1 and CDR2 (germline): KGHSH, LQKENI. The CDR3 region is CASSPGDRVNGYTF. The CDR3 bases are TGTGCCAGCTCACCAGGAGACAGGGTAAATGGCTACACCTTC.

The chain carries TRBV9 and TRBJ2-2, with 9 bases that match TRBD1. Trimming at V came to 3 bases and at J to 5 bases, leaving 5 bases not matched to a gene. The germline V gene has CDR1 SGDLS and CDR2 YYNGEE. The CDR3 totals 15 residues. The CDR3 loop is CASSGGQGLTGELFF. The CDR3 DNA sequence: TGTGCCAGCAGCGGCGGACAGGGGCTTACCGGGGAGCTGTTTTTT.

The genes are TRBV5-1 and TRBJ1-4; D gene ambiguous. Deletions cut 1 base from V and 8 bases from J, with 9 bases between. In germline, CDR1 is SGHRS, CDR2 YFSETQ. There are 13 residues in the CDR3. The CDR3 protein is CASSLLGSEKLFF. CDR3 nucleotide sequence: TGCGCCAGCAGCTTGTTAGGTAGCGAAAAACTGTTTTTT.

The chain combines TRBV19 with TRBJ1-1; a possible D gene is TRBD1 (5 bases). The CDR3 loop spans 13 amino acids. Looked up from germline, CDR1 is LNHDA and CDR2 is SQIVND (reference sequence). V lost 9 bases and J lost 1, with 12 bases in between. Here the CDR3 reads CARHGGGNTEAFF. The CDR3 region has the DNA TGTGCCAGACATGGCGGGGGGAACACTGAAGCTTTCTTT.

This rearrangement joins TRBV6-5 to TRBJ1-4; D perhaps matches TRBD1 (6 bases). Germline CDR1 MNHEY, CDR2 SVGAGI. The CDR3 spans 15 residues. Trimming took off 7 bases at V and 3 bases at J, with 15 bases between the two ends. The CDR3 spells CASNNRVSANEKLFF. The CDR3, as DNA: TGTGCCAGCAATAACAGGGTGTCGGCTAATGAAAAACTGTTTTTT.

The V gene is TRBV18, the J gene TRBJ2-2; tentatively, D is TRBD1 (5 bases). Germline V gene sequence: CDR1 KGHSH, CDR2 LQKENI. V was clipped by 3 bases and J by 7 bases, with 15 bases between them. CDR3 length: 15 residues. The CDR3 is CASSPRQGLIGELFF. In DNA, the CDR3 is TGTGCCAGCTCACCGCGCCAGGGATTAATCGGGGAGCTGTTTTTT.